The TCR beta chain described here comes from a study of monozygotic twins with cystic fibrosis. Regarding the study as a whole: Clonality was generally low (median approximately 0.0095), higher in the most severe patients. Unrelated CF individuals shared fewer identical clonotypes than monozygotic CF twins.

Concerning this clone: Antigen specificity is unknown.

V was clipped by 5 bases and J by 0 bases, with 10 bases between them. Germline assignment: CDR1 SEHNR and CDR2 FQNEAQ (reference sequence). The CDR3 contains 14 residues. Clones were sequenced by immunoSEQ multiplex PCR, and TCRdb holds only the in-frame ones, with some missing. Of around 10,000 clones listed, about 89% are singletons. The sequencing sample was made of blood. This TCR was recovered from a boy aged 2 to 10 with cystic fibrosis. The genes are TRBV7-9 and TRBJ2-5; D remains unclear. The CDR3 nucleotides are TGTGCCAGCAGCCCCTCGTCCCACCAAGAGACCCAGTACTTC. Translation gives CASSPSSHQETQYF. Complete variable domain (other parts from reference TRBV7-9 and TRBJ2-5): DTGVSQNPRHKITKRGQNVTFRCDPISEHNRLYWYRQTLGQGPEFLTYFQNEAQLEKSRLLSDRFSAERPKGSFSTLEIQRTEQGDSAMYLCASSPSSHQETQYFGPGTRLLVL.